This entry lists 14 T cell receptor beta chains sequenced from one sample in a study of T-cell memory formation after mild COVID-19 (dated by TCRdb to the early 2020s). Library method: 5' RACE. The reads were generated on an Illumina NovaSeq 6000. TCRdb reprocessing: public reads trimmed at Q25 with fastp, clones called with MiXCR, in-frame beta chains kept. Records with the same CDR3 protein are collapsed into one entry carrying the most frequent genes and DNA. The sample table lists a few hundred thousand distinct CDR3 sequences, approximately 29% of them with a count of one. Around an eighth of the sample comes from the top ten. The source material was PBMCs or a T cell subset sorted from them (not recorded which). The receptors here all came from an adult woman who had mild COVID-19 (a few samples of this study predate the infection). The sample titles of this study are shuffled in the database, so cell type and time point are left out; the donor was told from shared clones.

The rearrangement uses TRBV11-2 and TRBJ2-7; possibly TRBD1 for D (6 bases). This CDR3 has 15 residues. Trimming left V 5 bases short and J 4 bases short, with 18 bases between. The V gene's germline CDR1 is SGHAT and CDR2 FQNNGV. The CDR3 nucleotides read TGTGCCAGCAGCCCCACCAGGGGTACCCAATACGAGCAGTACTTC. The encoded protein is CASSPTRGTQYEQYF.

There are a few counts of this clonotype. V is TRBV4-1 and J is TRBJ1-5, with D possibly being TRBD1 (5 bases). CDR1 MGHRA and CDR2 YSYEKL come from the germline V gene. CDR3 size: 15 residues. The V gene lost 5 bases and the J gene lost 0 bases, with 11 bases spanning the gap. The chain's CDR3 is CASSLGRNSNQPQHF. CDR3 nucleotides: TGCGCCAGCAGCTTGGGACGGAATAGCAATCAGCCCCAGCATTTT.

The chain uses TRBV21-1 and TRBJ1-1; the D call TRBD1 from the table was never checked on the DNA. TRBV21-1 is a pseudogene segment. This CDR3 region has 15 residues. CDR3 in amino acids: CASSREGGLNTEAFF. The CDR3 coding sequence is TGTGCCAGCAGTCGCGAGGGGGGGCTGAACACTGAAGCTTTCTTT.

This clonotype was counted between two and nine times. V and J are TRBV18 and TRBJ2-7, with TRBD2 as a possible D gene (5 bases). The CDR3 consists of 13 residues. Looked up from germline, CDR1 is KGHSH and CDR2 is LQKENI. V dropped 6 bases and J dropped 3 bases, with 12 bases sitting between them. The CDR3 here is CASSEGLYYEQYF. CDR3 bases: TGTGCCAGCTCCGAGGGCCTCTACTACGAGCAGTACTTC.

The gene calls are TRBV10-3 and TRBJ1-2; 8 bases agree with TRBD1. The CDR3 runs 15 residues. Germline assignment: CDR1 ENHRY and CDR2 SYGVKD. V gave up 3 bases and J gave up 4 bases; unmatched junction bases: 7. The CDR3 bases are TGTGCCATCAGTGACTCGACAGGGGAACCCTATGGCTACACCTTC. It specifies CAISDSTGEPYGYTF.

The rearrangement uses TRBV4-2 and TRBJ2-3, with D perhaps matching TRBD2 (6 bases). Germline loops: CDR1 LGHNA, CDR2 YNFKEQ. The V end lost 1 base, the J end lost 2 bases, and 16 bases lay between the germline ends. This CDR3 region has 17 residues. DNA of the CDR3: TGTGCCAGCAGCCAAGCGGGGGAACAAGCCCACACAGATACGCAGTATTTT. The encoded protein is CASSQAGEQAHTDTQYF.

J is TRBJ2-5 and V is TRBV15; D may be TRBD1 or TRBD2 (6 bases each). The CDR3 has 18 amino acids. V lost 0 bases and J 7 bases, leaving 24 bases between the germline ends. Per germline, CDR1 LNHNV and CDR2 YYDKDF (reference sequence). The DNA of the CDR3 is TGTGCCACCAGCAGAGAGGGACTTATGGACAGTTTCGATGGGACCCAGTACTTC. Translated: CATSREGLMDSFDGTQYF.

This clonotype was seen a handful of times. This rearrangement joins TRBV24-1 to TRBJ1-5; 8 nucleotides align to TRBD1. Germline lookup yields CDR1 KGHDR and CDR2 SFDVKD. The ends lost 3 bases at V and 16 bases at J; junction bases unmatched: 7. This CDR3 comprises 12 residues. Written as DNA, the CDR3 is TGTGCCACCAGTGATCGGACAGGGACCCCCCATTTT. Translation: CATSDRTGTPHF.

The CDR3 bases are TGTGCCAGCAGCTTAGCACAGGGGTTCAGCAATCAGCCCCAGCATTTT. Translation gives CASSLAQGFSNQPQHF. The chain carries TRBV7-2 and TRBJ1-5, with TRBD1 identical over 7 bases. J was trimmed by 1 base and V by 0 bases; bases with no gene match: 3. The germline V gene encodes CDR1 SGHTA and CDR2 FQGNSA. The CDR3 totals 16 residues.

For the CDR3, the DNA is TGTGCCAGCAGTTCCTCGGCCAGGGGGCCTCTCTCCTACGAGCAGTACTTC. It is translated as CASSSSARGPLSYEQYF. The chain has TRBV12-3 or TRBV12-4 and TRBJ2-7; 8 bases are shared with TRBD1. The CDR3 loop spans 17 amino acids. Trimming took 4 bases from V and 0 from J; bases not matched to a gene: 11.

V usage is TRBV25-1 and J usage is TRBJ2-1, with 8 nucleotides matching TRBD1. The CDR3 spans 14 residues. CDR1 and CDR2 from the germline V gene are MGHDK and SYGVNS. Unmatched junction bases numbered 11, after V lost 6 bases and J lost 10 bases. DNA for the CDR3: TGTGCCAGCAGACCGGACCCCGGACAGGGCGAGCAGTTCTTC. It is translated as CASRPDPGQGEQFF.

The V call is TRBV5-1, the J call TRBJ2-7; no reliable D call. CDR3 length: 14 residues. V was trimmed by 0 bases and J by 6 bases, leaving 13 bases between them. The germline V gene has CDR1 SGHRS and CDR2 YFSETQ. CDR3 residues: CASSLGGITPEQYF. The CDR3 DNA reads as TGCGCCAGCAGCTTGGGGGGAATAACCCCCGAGCAGTACTTC.

V is TRBV30 and J is TRBJ2-3; D remains ambiguous. Trimming removed 5 bases at V and 8 bases at J, with 17 bases between. Germline V gives CDR1 GTSNPN, CDR2 SVGIG (reference sequence). The CDR3 runs to 13 residues. Here the CDR3 DNA reads TGTGCCTGGTGGCCAAGGACCCCGCCTACGCAGTATTTT. It codes for CAWWPRTPPTQYF.

In DNA form, the CDR3 reads TGTGCCAGCAGTTACTCGAAAGAGGGGAGGAGGACTGAAGCTTTCTTT. Translation: CASSYSKEGRRTEAFF. The J gene is TRBJ1-1, the V gene TRBV6-6; weak D call: TRBD1 (5 bases). Germline CDR1 and CDR2: MNHNY and SVGAGI (reference sequence). The CDR3 runs to 16 residues. V gave up 0 bases and J gave up 5 bases, with 16 bases separating them.